This record concerns one TCR beta chain sequence. What this receptor recognizes is not known. Per-base quality was not reported, and no clone a single base away is much larger than it. In total, 500 to 700 healthy bone marrow donors made up the cohort. All cohort members were sampled while nominally healthy, although unrecorded immune exposures were likely present. The donor was CMV seronegative and belonged to the group of more than 300 seronegative cohort members. A peripheral blood sample was provided by each donor, and peripheral blood mononuclear cells were used for TCR beta sequencing. Genomic DNA was extracted from the blood cell samples with the Qiagen DNeasy Blood Extraction Kit. This specimen belongs to a study of cytomegalovirus exposure and HLA in healthy donors (dated by TCRdb to the late 2010s). Looking at the study overall: According to an earlier analysis of 587 of the donors, about 179 million T cells yielded 120 million or so unique TCR beta sequences and 276 Gb of sequence data. A later genetic analysis used genome-wide SNP genotypes for about 65% of the roughly 670 donors, treating that subset as a discovery cohort. A handful of DR-DQ haplotypes were handled as single units for association and clustering because linkage in the cohort was strong. Every repertoire in the discovery cohort had been generated on one and the same sequencing platform. The study combined high-throughput TCR immunosequencing, statistical association of individual TCRs with disease status, and machine learning to predict cytomegalovirus infection status. The number of typed donors differed by locus: about 629-630 for A, B, C, DRB1 and DQB1; some 500 for DQA1; roughly 600 for DPA1; and around 450 for DPB1. The T cell repertoires of several hundred subjects were profiled by immunosequencing and related to cytomegalovirus serostatus. Around 300 gigabases of sequencing data and approximately 85 million unique TCR sequences were included in an early release covering about 700 HLA-typed donors. Besides the first cohort of under 700 subjects, a separate validation cohort made up of 120 different subjects was used. Donor age, sex, ethnicity and CMV serostatus were compiled alongside the repertoire data. Among a few hundred genotyped donors of the cohort, an average of approximately 230,000 unique TCR beta nucleotide sequences were sequenced per donor, around a sixth of them non-productive. In an earlier analysis of a few hundred of the donors, high-throughput TCR beta sequencing was used to judge whether each TCR beta V gene segment behaved as functional or pseudogenic. In a later analysis, previously published TCR beta repertoires from hundreds of donors were re-analyzed and high-resolution HLA genotyping was added so that TCR occurrence patterns could be studied. In the later analysis, no new phenotypic data were used to find candidate immune exposures; instead, reliance was placed on TCR beta sequences and their occurrence across donors. The aim of the study was to test whether cataloging public T cell receptors could identify signatures of past pathogen exposure. Among the approximately 430 genotyped donors, 75% to 90% belonged to the genetic ancestry cluster associated with self-reported Caucasian donors. Both class I and class II loci were covered by HLA typing, at four-digit resolution. The full study reports these points: Linkage disequilibrium might explain the correlated functional status among segregating V segments, but an unknown experimental factor could not be ruled out. The presence/absence analyses assumed that sequencing depth was roughly uniform across donors, and that assumption may not be true. The authors suggested that the approach could potentially be generalized to other disease states and immunological phenotypes. Compared with equally common non-associated chains, HLA-associated TCR beta chains in a later analysis were more clonally expanded and had lower generation probabilities. A total of 150 to 200 TCR beta chains were listed by the study as associated with cytomegalovirus. Compared with the 666-donor mean, donors in an Asian-associated ancestry cluster had fewer N-insertions in productive TCRs, according to a later genetic analysis. Specific HLA alleles were associated with over 15,000 TCR beta sequences at a false discovery rate of 0.05 in a later analysis. Because counts were too low, roughly 17 rarely observed V segments, including chromosome 9 orphons, were left out of the earlier analysis of 587 of the donors. A further reported finding was that TCR beta sequences accurately predicted the HLA-A and HLA-B alleles for most subjects in the first cohort. Broadly in line with IMGT annotations, most TCR beta V segments showed up in productive rearrangements about 87% or about 30% of the time in an earlier analysis of about 500 of the donors. Because HLA typing was unavailable for some donors at each locus, only the typed subset was used in association tests. In a later analysis, most CMV-associated TCR beta chains were found to appear HLA-restricted, with HLA associations seemingly driven largely by CMV exposure. The sequencing pipeline was judged likely to have produced a cluster of highly shared sequence variants as a technical artifact. In a later analysis, TCR association rates were found to vary across HLA loci, with the most associated TCRs seen for DRB1 alleles and the fewest for HLA-C alleles. Strong co-occurrence of HLA alleles, especially DR and DQ, made assigning TCR associations to individual alleles difficult. Cytomegalovirus status was reported to be diagnosed by the classifier with high specificity and sensitivity in both the original and validation cohorts. CMV serostatus was the only immune exposure information available for the cohort. Most TCR sequences were observed very rarely across donors, whereas some public TCRs were present in many individuals. An association between a missense DCLRE1C variant and V-gene and J-gene trimming of TCR beta chains was found in a later genetic analysis and replicated in an independent cohort. A later analysis reported that several top co-occurrence clusters appeared linked to parvovirus B19, influenza, CMV and Epstein-Barr virus. Three of the identified cytomegalovirus-associated TCR beta chains were confirmed in vitro to be specific for cytomegalovirus antigens. This cohort had only TCR beta chains sequenced, and the lack of alpha or paired-chain data limited which features could be detected.

The library was produced with the immunoSEQ multiplex PCR assay. The multiplex PCR relied on a mix of 60 forward primers for TCR Vbeta segments and 13 reverse primers for TCR Jbeta segments. Amplification of the CDR3 region of rearranged TCR beta genes was performed with a multiplex PCR assay on genomic DNA. On the Illumina HiSeq System, the amplified TCR beta libraries were sequenced as 87-base-pair reads. The paper's data handling went like this. A later analysis counted approximately 76 million unique TCR beta chains across the 666 repertoires, and 10 million to 11 million of these chains were shared by at least two donors. Raw reads were error-corrected and collapsed into unique sequences by a nearest-neighbor algorithm in which closely related sequences were merged to remove PCR and sequencing errors. To assign V, D and J gene segments, CDR3 sequences were aligned to IMGT reference sequences. For a sequence to be retained, a match of at least six nucleotides was required to both a V gene segment and a J gene segment. Rearrangements were called productive when the CDR3 lacked stop codons and stayed in frame with V and J; all others were non-productive. CDR3 was defined according to IMGT convention as the region running from the second conserved V-encoded cysteine to the conserved J-encoded phenylalanine. In an earlier analysis of around 640 of the donors, sequences lacking an unambiguous match to a single V gene segment were excluded. An earlier analysis of several hundred of the donors called V segments functional above 56.7% productive rearrangements and segregating when the between-donor standard deviation exceeded 5%. A statistical classification framework was developed to diagnose cytomegalovirus status using the catalog of TCR beta chain sequences. A later analysis assigned V and J genes by comparing TCR nucleotide sequences with IMGT/GENE-DB human TR gene sequences. The TCRdist pipeline was used in a later analysis to assign CDR3 sequences and most-parsimonious VDJ recombination scenarios. In a later analysis, each TCR beta chain was defined by its CDR3 amino acid sequence together with its V-gene family, and reads lacking a unique V-gene family were excluded. In a later analysis, approximately 640 highly shared, low-generation-probability nucleotide sequences were removed to address suspected cross-contamination and a sequencing artifact. A later analysis calculated a clonal expansion index for each public chain from normalized within-repertoire ranks of inferred template counts. Generation probabilities in a later analysis came from a VDJ recombination model fitted to out-of-frame rearrangements, and those results were checked against IGoR. Hypergeometric tests were used in a later analysis to score TCR-TCR, TCR-HLA and TCR-CMV co-occurrence, with a repertoire-size bias correction applied to the TCR pairs. In a later analysis, false discovery rates were estimated by permuting HLA or CMV assignments 20 times. In a later analysis, co-occurring TCRs were grouped with DBSCAN, and TCRdist sequence similarity was added when clustering was performed within HLA-allele-positive subsets. Repertoires with fewer than 30,000 or more than 120,000 public chains, plus five repertoires with anomalous nucleotide sharing, were excluded from co-occurrence clustering. Not all clones reach the TCRdb copy of this immuneACCESS table, which keeps in-frame sequences only. Checked studies attribute under half of the gap to unresolved V genes and leave the rest unexplained. Clonal size and the V and J genes are those of that table, whereas D and trimming came from the DNA. The sample yields 30,000 to 50,000 clones; roughly three quarters were counted once. The ten largest clones add up to 3% to 4.5% of the sample.

The sequence was obtained from a man aged 40-50 years in good health and CMV-seronegative. Sample: PBMCs.

The CDR3 here reads CASSDPAGLPYEQYF. The bases are TGTGCCAGCAGTGACCCCGCCGGACTACCCTACGAGCAGTACTTC. The V gene is TRBV6-6 and the J gene is TRBJ2-7; the D gene is possibly TRBD2, with 6 bases matching. Between the V and J ends, shortened by 5 bases and 2 bases respectively, the junction contains 16 bases. For CDR1 and CDR2, the germline V gene (reference sequence) lists MNHNY and SVGAGI. The CDR3 contains 15 residues, cysteine and phenylalanine counted. The entry retains the CDR3 DNA only, 45 bases that are in frame from base 1.